Below, 20 T cell receptor beta chains from the same sample are listed, as sequenced in a study of Graves' ophthalmopathy and Graves' hyperthyroidism. TCR beta CDR3 regions were amplified from RNA transcripts. A first-round RT-PCR used HTBI primers, followed by a second-round multiplex PCR. MiXCR, applied by TCRdb to the multiplex PCR reads, yields one record per CDR3 protein. Here the sample spans some 750,000 distinct CDR3 sequences, roughly 40% being singletons. Sample: peripheral blood. These receptor sequences come from an adult man with Graves' ophthalmopathy.

The CDR3 is CSASPGTANTELFF. Written as DNA, the CDR3 is TGCAGTGCGAGCCCCGGGACAGCTAATACTGAGCTGTTTTTT. This rearrangement joins TRBV20-1 to TRBJ2-2; the match to TRBD1 covers 7 bases. Germline CDR1 DFQATT, CDR2 SNEGSKA (reference sequence). CDR3 length equals 14 residues. Trimming took 6 bases from V and 11 from J; bases not matched to a gene: 15.

About this clonotype itself: A much larger clone sits a single nucleotide away, making a read error possible. The V call is TRBV24-1, the J call TRBJ1-5, with D possibly being TRBD1 (6 bases). CDR3 length: 17 amino acids. Germline CDR1 is KGHDR and CDR2 is SFDVKD. Written as DNA, the CDR3 is TGTGCCAGCAGTCCACGGACAGACCTAAGCGGCAATCAGCCCCAGCATTTT. It encodes CASSPRTDLSGNQPQHF.

In this sample, this clonotype turned up many times. The chain has TRBV2 and TRBJ1-5; 8 bases are a match to TRBD1. V was clipped by 1 base and J by 4 bases; unmatched bases: 0. The length of the CDR3 is 14 residues. The germline V gene has CDR1 SNHLY and CDR2 FYNNEI. Here the CDR3 reads CASSEGDRNQPQHF. CDR3 sequence (DNA): TGTGCCAGCAGTGAAGGGGACAGGAATCAGCCCCAGCATTTT. Variable domain in full (rest from reference TRBV2 and TRBJ1-5): EPEVTQTPSHQVTQMGQEVILRCVPISNHLYFYWYRQILGQKVEFLVSFYNNEISEKSEIFDDQFSVERPDGSNFTLKIRSTKLEDSAMYFCASSEGDRNQPQHFGDGTRLSIL.

The chain uses TRBV7-2 and TRBJ2-7; 7 nucleotides agree with TRBD2. With V trimmed by 5 bases and J by 6 bases, 7 bases remained unmatched. CDR3 length: 13 residues. Germline V gene lookup returns CDR1 SGHTA and CDR2 FQGNSA. The DNA for the CDR3 is TGTGCCAGCAGCCGGACGCGGGAGACCGAGCAGTACTTC. Encoded protein: CASSRTRETEQYF.

This sequence joins TRBV29-1 and TRBJ2-5; 10 nucleotides match TRBD1. The CDR3 consists of 12 residues. Germline values: CDR1 SQVTM, CDR2 ANQGSEA. V lost 7 bases and J lost 2; bases outside the gene matches: 1. DNA of the CDR3: TGCAGCGAGGACAGGGGGCAAGAGACCCAGTACTTC. It codes for CSEDRGQETQYF.

V gene TRBV9 combines with J gene TRBJ1-2, with 9 bases that match TRBD1. V was pared by 4 bases and J by 10 bases, with 5 bases of the junction left unmatched. The V gene's germline CDR1 is SGDLS and CDR2 YYNGEE. CDR3 length equals 12 residues. Here the CDR3 reads CASSSDRGDYTF. The DNA for the CDR3 is TGTGCCAGCAGCTCGGACAGGGGTGACTACACCTTC. Variable domain in full (rest from reference TRBV9 and TRBJ1-2): DSGVTQTPKHLITATGQRVTLRCSPRSGDLSVYWYQQSLDQGLQFLIQYYNGEERAKGNILERFSAQQFPDLHSELNLSSLELGDSALYFCASSSDRGDYTFGSGTRLTVV.

This clonotype turned up a few times. This rearrangement joins TRBV20-1 to TRBJ2-7, with 7 bases that match TRBD2. Germline assignment: CDR1 DFQATT and CDR2 SNEGSKA (reference sequence). Unmatched junction bases numbered 7, after V lost 6 bases and J lost 2 bases. The CDR3 extends over 13 amino acids. CDR3 bases: TGCAGTGCCACTCTAGCGGAACCCTACGAGCAGTACTTC. It is translated as CSATLAEPYEQYF.

This chain links TRBV7-9 with TRBJ1-4; no clear D. CDR1 and CDR2 from the germline V gene are SEHNR and FQNEAQ (reference sequence). Trimming cost V 5 bases and J 3 bases, with 16 bases left between them. The CDR3 consists of 16 residues. The CDR3: CASSEWAGNSNEKLFF. CDR3 nucleotide sequence: TGTGCCAGCAGCGAATGGGCGGGAAACTCTAATGAAAAACTGTTTTTT.

Ten or more counts support this clonotype. The V call is TRBV7-2, the J call TRBJ1-1, with D uncertain. This CDR3 has 11 residues. Germline values: CDR1 SGHTA, CDR2 FQGNSA. The ends were cut back, 4 bases at V and 6 bases at J, with 6 bases in the middle. CDR3 in DNA: TGTGCCAGCAGCTCGACGCCTGAAGCTTTCTTT. Encoded protein: CASSSTPEAFF.

Many counts were recorded for this clonotype. The chain recombines TRBV9 with TRBJ1-1; D might be TRBD1 (6 bases). Germline CDR1 reads SGDLS; CDR2 reads YYNGEE. The CDR3 contains 13 residues. With 4 bases removed from V and 5 bases from J, the gap between germline ends came to 12 bases. This CDR3 is CASSTKQGTEAFF. DNA of the CDR3: TGTGCCAGCAGCACAAAACAGGGAACTGAAGCTTTCTTT. The variable domain in full, with the rest retrieved from reference TRBV9 and TRBJ1-1, is DSGVTQTPKHLITATGQRVTLRCSPRSGDLSVYWYQQSLDQGLQFLIQYYNGEERAKGNILERFSAQQFPDLHSELNLSSLELGDSALYFCASSTKQGTEAFFGQGTRLTVV.

This clonotype was seen ten or more times. The V gene is TRBV7-8, the J gene TRBJ1-2, with no clear D. CDR3 size: 12 residues. Per germline, CDR1 SGHVS and CDR2 FQNEAQ. Trimming cost V 1 base and J 8 bases, with 8 bases left between them. The DNA of the CDR3 is TGTGCCAGCAGCTTAGTTACGGGGGGCTACACCTTC. Its protein product is CASSLVTGGYTF.

This clonotype was detected a few times. The CDR3 is CASSYRAEQYF. CDR3 nucleotide sequence: TGTGCCAGCAGTTACAGGGCCGAGCAGTACTTC. The V and J genes are TRBV6-5 and TRBJ2-7; D unresolved. Germline V gene sequence: CDR1 MNHEY, CDR2 SVGAGI. With 2 bases removed from V and 6 bases from J, the gap between germline ends came to 5 bases. The length of the CDR3 is 11 residues.

The CDR3 here is CASSLIAGTALYGYTF. The CDR3 DNA is TGTGCCAGCAGCTTAATAGCCGGGACGGCCTTATATGGCTACACCTTC. This sequence joins TRBV7-9 and TRBJ1-2; D is perhaps TRBD1 (5 bases). Trimming left V 2 bases short and J 5 bases short, with 18 bases between. The germline CDR1 and CDR2 sequences are SEHNR and FQNEAQ (reference sequence). The CDR3 runs 16 residues.

The chain couples TRBV24-1 to TRBJ2-5; the match to TRBD2 covers 9 bases. The CDR3 runs 14 residues. Germline V gene sequence: CDR1 KGHDR, CDR2 SFDVKD. V was pared by 5 bases and J by 5 bases, with 5 bases of the junction left unmatched. CDR3 sequence (DNA): TGTGCCACCAGTGCTCTAAGCGGGGGGGAGACCCAGTACTTC. Its translation is CATSALSGGETQYF.

The chain uses TRBV19 and TRBJ1-6, with 10 bases lining up with TRBD1. CDR1 and CDR2 (germline): LNHDA, SQIVND (reference sequence). The CDR3 has 15 residues. V was clipped by 5 bases and J by 10 bases; unmatched bases: 8. This chain's CDR3 is CASSSSGTGVSPLHF. The CDR3 nucleotides are TGTGCCAGTAGTTCATCCGGGACAGGGGTCTCACCCCTCCACTTT.

There are a few counts of this clonotype. The V and J genes are TRBV7-9 and TRBJ2-5; D unclear. V shed 1 base and J shed 5 bases, with 11 bases lying between them. The CDR3 runs to 14 residues. Per germline, CDR1 SEHNR and CDR2 FQNEAQ (reference sequence). The CDR3 is CASSLVRRDETQYF. The DNA for the CDR3 is TGTGCCAGCAGCTTAGTTCGTCGAGACGAGACCCAGTACTTC.

J is TRBJ2-7 and V is TRBV20-1; D call uncertain. The CDR3 contains 10 residues. Trimming pared 4 bases from V and 7 bases from J, leaving 8 bases between. In germline, CDR1 is DFQATT, CDR2 SNEGSKA (reference sequence). The CDR3, as DNA: TGCAGTGCTACACAGACGGAGCAGTACTTC. Encoded protein: CSATQTEQYF.

This clonotype appeared a few times. The chain employs TRBV10-3 and TRBJ1-2; no clear D gene. The germline V gene has CDR1 ENHRY and CDR2 SYGVKD. This CDR3 is built from 13 residues. V was cut by 10 bases and J by 4 bases, with 16 bases left in between. The CDR3 region is CASVRAGGYGYTF. The DNA for the CDR3 is TGTGCCAGTGTGAGAGCGGGCGGCTATGGCTACACCTTC.

The CDR3 loop is CASSYGGRSSYNSPLHF. The CDR3 nucleotides read TGTGCCAGCAGTTACGGGGGCAGGAGCTCCTATAATTCACCCCTCCACTTT. This sequence joins TRBV6-5 and TRBJ1-6; TRBD1 might be the D (6 bases). Germline loops: CDR1 MNHEY, CDR2 SVGAGI. The CDR3 spans 17 residues. V was cut by 2 bases and J by 0 bases, with 11 bases left in between.

Notes on this clonotype: This clone may be a read error of a much larger clone one base away. Here the CDR3 omits its conserved ending phenylalanine or tryptophan, so a read error is the likely source. CDR3 residues: CASSVGRGGANVLTS. DNA for the CDR3: TGTGCCAGCAGCGTCGGCAGGGGAGGGGCCAACGTCCTGACTTCC. This chain connects TRBV7-9 to TRBJ2-6, with a possible D match to TRBD1 (6 bases). CDR3 length: 15 amino acids. Between the trimmed V and J ends, which lost 5 bases and 4 bases, there was a span of 12 bases. Germline V gene data show CDR1 as SEHNR and CDR2 as FQNEAQ (reference sequence).